The subject of this entry is one T cell receptor beta chain. Measured with immunoSEQ multiplex PCR; TCRdb has only the in-frame clones, and not every one. The sample yields around 31,000 clones, about 91% seen once. Trimming cost V 4 bases and J 5 bases; bases outside gene matches: 10. The CDR3 covers 15 residues. Germline loops: CDR1 SGHRS, CDR2 YFSETQ. These data are taken from a study of T cell changes during pregnancy in multiple sclerosis. Material: CD8+ T cells from peripheral blood mononuclear cells, obtained in the first trimester of pregnancy. The clonotype was recovered from a female donor with multiple sclerosis, enrolled in a pregnancy study. The chain is built from TRBV5-1 and TRBJ2-7; 9 bases are a match to TRBD1. CDR3 sequence (DNA): TGCGCCAGCAGCAGCCTAACAGGGGGCGCCCACGAGCAGTACTTC. Translation: CASSSLTGGAHEQYF.